Following are 20 T cell receptor beta chains from one sample sequenced in a study of T cell responses to AZD1222 COVID-19 vaccine. The assay was immunoSEQ multiplex PCR, and TCRdb's table has in-frame clones only and misses some. The repertoire consists of about 96,000 clones, with roughly 88% occurring once and the leading ten covering approximately 27%. The sequenced sample was peripheral blood, obtained on day 0 of AZD1222 vaccination. The receptor set was obtained from an adult in good health.

The chain is built from TRBV6-6 and TRBJ2-7; D possibly corresponds to TRBD1 (6 bases). V shed 7 bases and J shed 3 bases, with 10 bases lying between them. The CDR3 spans 12 residues. Germline V gene sequence: CDR1 MNHNY, CDR2 SVGAGI (reference sequence). The CDR3 region has the DNA TGTGCCAGCACGAACAGGGTCTACGAGCAGTACTTC. It yields the protein CASTNRVYEQYF.

The gene calls are TRBV19 and TRBJ2-7, with no clear D. Deletions cut 3 bases from V and 1 base from J, with 10 bases between. The germline V gene has CDR1 LNHDA and CDR2 SQIVND (reference sequence). This CDR3 region has 14 residues. CDR3 region: CASSIFSDSYEQYF. CDR3 nucleotides: TGTGCCAGTAGTATTTTTTCAGATTCCTACGAGCAGTACTTC. Filled out from reference TRBV19 and TRBJ2-7, the complete variable domain reads DGGITQSPKYLFRKEGQNVTLSCEQNLNHDAMYWYRQDPGQGLRLIYYSQIVNDFQKGDIAEGYSVSREKKESFPLTVTSAQKNPTAFYLCASSIFSDSYEQYFGPGTRLTVT.

This chain uses TRBV27 with TRBJ1-6; tentatively, D is TRBD1 (5 bases). Germline assignment: CDR1 MNHEY and CDR2 SMNVEV (reference sequence). The CDR3 covers 15 residues. V gave up 5 bases and J gave up 7 bases, with 15 bases separating them. CDR3 sequence reads: CASSSTGPLNSPLHF. For the CDR3, the DNA is TGTGCCAGCAGTAGCACAGGACCTCTAAATTCACCCCTCCACTTT.

This clone was observed once. The chain joins TRBV24-1 to TRBJ1-1; TRBD1 agrees at 7 bases. V was clipped by 2 bases and J by 9 bases; unmatched bases: 5. CDR3 length: 13 residues. Germline CDR1 and CDR2: KGHDR and SFDVKD. The CDR3 loop reads CATSDSPGQKAFF. The CDR3 nucleotides are TGTGCCACCAGTGATTCCCCGGGACAGAAAGCTTTCTTT.

The chain recombines TRBV27 with TRBJ2-5; D perhaps matches TRBD1 (6 bases). The V gene's germline CDR1 is MNHEY and CDR2 SMNVEV (reference sequence). The CDR3 loop spans 12 amino acids. V was trimmed by 7 bases and J by 5 bases, leaving 11 bases between them. Here the CDR3 reads CASNRAGETQYF. CDR3 bases: TGTGCCAGCAACAGGGCCGGTGAGACCCAGTACTTC.

The genes are TRBV7-9 and TRBJ1-6; TRBD1 matches 9 bases. This CDR3 comprises 16 residues. V trimming: 5 bases; J trimming: 9 bases; junction bases outside the gene matches: 11. Germline V gene data show CDR1 as SEHNR and CDR2 as FQNEAQ (reference sequence). CDR3 sequence: CASSRTSGTGSSPLHF. The CDR3 nucleotides are TGTGCCAGCAGCCGAACCTCCGGGACAGGGAGTTCACCCCTCCACTTT.

The V call is TRBV4-3, the J call TRBJ2-7, with 8 bases aligning to TRBD2. After removal of 1 base from V and 7 bases from J, the junction contained 6 bases not matched to a gene. Germline values: CDR1 LGHNA, CDR2 YSLEER. The CDR3 loop spans 14 amino acids. CDR3: CASSQGSGVWEQYF. In DNA form, the CDR3 reads TGCGCCAGCAGCCAAGGTAGCGGGGTCTGGGAGCAGTACTTC.

The chain joins TRBV7-2 to TRBJ2-7; TRBD2 might be the D (6 bases). Germline CDR1 reads SGHTA; CDR2 reads FQGNSA. V shed 1 base and J shed 3 bases, with 13 bases lying between them. This CDR3 is 15 amino acids long. CDR3 in amino acids: CASSLELTGGYEQYF. The CDR3 nucleotides read TGTGCCAGCAGCTTAGAACTGACCGGGGGCTACGAGCAGTACTTC. The full variable domain, in which reference TRBV7-2 and TRBJ2-7 provide the parts outside the CDR3, is GAGVSQSPSNKVTEKGKDVELRCDPISGHTALYWYRQSLGQGLEFLIYFQGNSAPDKSGLPSDRFSAERTGGSVSTLTIQRTQQEDSAVYLCASSLELTGGYEQYFGPGTRLTVT.

The chain employs TRBV11-2 and TRBJ1-4, with unresolved D. V lost 5 bases, J lost 6 bases, and 16 bases lay in between. The germline gives CDR1 SGHAT, CDR2 FQNNGV. The length of the CDR3 is 15 residues. The CDR3 loop reads CASSTLPGIDEKLFF. The CDR3 DNA reads as TGTGCCAGCAGCACCCTGCCCGGGATCGATGAAAAACTGTTTTTT.

The rearrangement links TRBV20-1 to TRBJ2-3, with D tentatively TRBD2 (5 bases). Between the trimmed V and J ends, which lost 5 bases and 4 bases, there was a span of 7 bases. CDR1 is DFQATT, CDR2 SNEGSKA, per germline (reference sequence). The CDR3 totals 11 residues. This CDR3 reads CSALRADTQYF. The DNA of the CDR3 is TGCAGTGCTTTGAGGGCAGATACGCAGTATTTT.

The chain carries TRBV6-2 or TRBV6-3 and TRBJ2-7, with 11 bases that match TRBD1. The CDR3 sequence is 16 residues long. V was pared by 1 base and J by 2 bases, with 4 bases of the junction left unmatched. The germline gives CDR1 MNHEY, CDR2 SVGEGT. CDR3 bases: TGTGCCAGCAGTTACTTTCGGGACAGGGGGACCTACGAGCAGTACTTC. Its protein product is CASSYFRDRGTYEQYF.

This clone was counted a single time. The V gene is TRBV20-1, the J gene TRBJ2-1, with 12 nucleotides matching TRBD2. The CDR3 loop spans 16 amino acids. V gave up 3 bases and J gave up 6 bases; unmatched junction bases: 9. Looked up from germline, CDR1 is DFQATT and CDR2 is SNEGSKA (reference sequence). The CDR3 is CSASWGRLAGVNEQFF. The CDR3 nucleotides are TGCAGTGCTAGTTGGGGACGACTAGCGGGAGTCAATGAGCAGTTCTTC.

This chain uses TRBV5-1 with TRBJ1-1, with no clear D. V lost 0 bases to trimming and J lost 6 bases, with 9 bases between them. The CDR3 loop spans 13 amino acids. Germline loops: CDR1 SGHRS, CDR2 YFSETQ. CDR3 region: CASSLVGRSEAFF. The CDR3 coding sequence is TGCGCCAGCAGCTTGGTAGGGCGGTCTGAAGCTTTCTTT.

The genes are TRBV19 and TRBJ2-4; D tentatively reads TRBD1 or TRBD2 (5 bases each). This CDR3 is 17 amino acids long. Germline lookup yields CDR1 LNHDA and CDR2 SQIVND (reference sequence). Deletions cut 0 bases from V and 0 bases from J, with 12 bases between. The CDR3 sequence: CASSIDHLGVAKNIQYF. The CDR3 coding sequence is TGTGCCAGTAGTATAGATCATTTGGGGGTAGCCAAAAACATTCAGTACTTC.

V is TRBV19 and J is TRBJ1-6, with 7 bases matching TRBD1. J lost 0 bases, V lost 5 bases, and 10 bases had no gene match. The CDR3 is 18 amino acids. CDR1 and CDR2 from the germline V gene are LNHDA and SQIVND (reference sequence). DNA for the CDR3: TGTGCCAGTAGTCAAAATCCGGGACAGAGCTCCTATAATTCACCCCTCCACTTT. It codes for CASSQNPGQSSYNSPLHF.

V is TRBV6-5 and J is TRBJ1-1, with D unclear. V dropped 4 bases and J dropped 6 bases, with 9 bases sitting between them. Germline-derived CDR1 and CDR2 are MNHEY and SVGAGI. CDR3 length equals 12 residues. In nucleotides, the CDR3 is TGTGCCAGCAGTTCCGCGTGGGCTGAAGCTTTCTTT. Translated, it gives CASSSAWAEAFF.

The chain employs TRBV3-1 (or the pseudogene TRBV3-2) and TRBJ2-3; TRBD1 is a possible D gene (6 bases). CDR3 size: 13 residues. Looked up from germline, CDR1 is LGHDT and CDR2 is YNNKEL (reference sequence). Trimming stripped 6 bases from V and 3 bases from J, with 10 bases between. The DNA of the CDR3 is TGTGCCAGCAGTGTCACAGGGACAGATACGCAGTATTTT. Translation gives CASSVTGTDTQYF.

The V call is TRBV5-1, the J call TRBJ2-7; a weak D match, TRBD2 (6 bases). Between the trimmed V and J ends, which lost 4 bases and 1 base, there was a span of 12 bases. Germline V gene data show CDR1 as SGHRS and CDR2 as YFSETQ. The CDR3 is made up of 14 amino acids. The CDR3, as DNA: TGCGCCAGCAGCGACGGGGGAGATTCCTACGAGCAGTACTTC. As protein: CASSDGGDSYEQYF.

V and J are TRBV2 and TRBJ2-5; D uncertain. V lost 6 bases and J lost 3, with 2 bases in between. Germline-derived CDR1 and CDR2 are SNHLY and FYNNEI. This CDR3 has 10 residues. This CDR3 is CASSKETQYF. DNA of the CDR3: TGTGCCAGCAGCAAAGAGACCCAGTACTTC. The full variable domain, in which reference TRBV2 and TRBJ2-5 provide the parts outside the CDR3, is EPEVTQTPSHQVTQMGQEVILRCVPISNHLYFYWYRQILGQKVEFLVSFYNNEISEKSEIFDDQFSVERPDGSNFTLKIRSTKLEDSAMYFCASSKETQYFGPGTRLLVL.

This chain links TRBV28 with TRBJ2-5; D might be TRBD1 or TRBD2, each matching 5 bases. Trimming pared 1 base from V and 4 bases from J, leaving 7 bases between. The length of the CDR3 is 13 residues. Germline CDR1 reads MDHEN; CDR2 reads SYDVKM. CDR3 in amino acids: CASSLSGGETQYF. The CDR3 bases are TGTGCCAGCAGTTTATCTGGGGGAGAGACCCAGTACTTC.